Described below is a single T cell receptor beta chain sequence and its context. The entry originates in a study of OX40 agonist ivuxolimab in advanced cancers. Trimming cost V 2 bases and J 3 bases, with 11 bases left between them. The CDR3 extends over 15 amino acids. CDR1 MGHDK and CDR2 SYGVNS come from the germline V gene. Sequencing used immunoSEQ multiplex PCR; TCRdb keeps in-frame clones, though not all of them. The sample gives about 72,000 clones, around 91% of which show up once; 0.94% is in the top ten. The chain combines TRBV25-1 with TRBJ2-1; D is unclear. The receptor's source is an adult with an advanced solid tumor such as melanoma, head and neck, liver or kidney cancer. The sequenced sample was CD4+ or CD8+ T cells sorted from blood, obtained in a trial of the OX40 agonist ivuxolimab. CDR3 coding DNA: TGTGCCAGCAGTGAAATAGGGAAACTCTACAATGAGCAGTTCTTC. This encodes CASSEIGKLYNEQFF.